This T cell receptor (beta chain) was captured by sequencing in a study of blood T cell repertoires in COVID-19. On the study more broadly: Sources were T cells, B-cell-depleted T cells, or PBMCs; the material itself was cDNA or gDNA.

CDR3 length equals 15 residues. Trimming removed 10 bases from V and 4 bases from J; junction bases left unmatched: 13. Germline CDR1 is LNHDA and CDR2 is SQIVND (reference sequence). Recruits, aged roughly 18 to 95 years, lived in 25 or so US areas. Cohorts were based on clinical histories the participants reported. The authors' processing: The assay estimated nucleated cells by amplifying reference gene primers. Generated by immunoSEQ multiplex PCR, the TCRdb table keeps only in-frame clones and is missing some. The DNA gave D and trimming, while V, J and clone size come from that table. The sample lists 150,000 to 200,000 clones; approximately 80% were seen once. This clone showed up just once.

This receptor was identified in a woman aged 60-75 years with acute COVID-19. The sequencing sample was made of PBMCs or T cells enriched from blood (not recorded which). The J gene is TRBJ1-5, the V gene TRBV19; 7 bases are shared with TRBD1. CDR3 sequence: CAISGIGQANQPQHF. Here the CDR3 DNA reads TGTGCCATCAGTGGGATAGGACAGGCAAATCAGCCCCAGCATTTT.